Listed here are 6 T cell receptor beta chains from one sample, sequenced in a study of cytomegalovirus exposure and HLA in healthy donors. PCR amplification relied on 60 Vbeta primers (plus 13 Jbeta primers). The assay was immunoSEQ multiplex PCR, and TCRdb's table has in-frame clones only and misses some. The table lists over 100,000 clones, 81% of them singletons. Sequencing was done on a sample of PBMCs. The receptors here all came from a woman aged 25 to 39 in good health and CMV-seronegative.

The chain has TRBV6-1 and TRBJ1-1; tentative D call: TRBD1 (6 bases). The CDR3 runs 13 residues. Germline V lookup: CDR1 MNHNS, CDR2 SASEGT. Trimming removed 7 bases at V and 3 bases at J, with 12 bases between. This CDR3 reads CASTRGKDTEAFF. CDR3 sequence (DNA): TGTGCCAGCACTAGGGGGAAGGACACTGAAGCTTTCTTT.

V usage is TRBV7-8 and J usage is TRBJ2-7; D is perhaps TRBD1 (5 bases). Germline V lookup: CDR1 SGHVS, CDR2 FQNEAQ. V lost 1 base, J lost 0 bases, and 13 bases lay in between. There are 16 residues in the CDR3. CDR3 coding DNA: TGTGCCAGCAGCTTAGATACAGGTAGCCTCTCCTACGAGCAGTACTTC. As protein: CASSLDTGSLSYEQYF.

The genes are TRBV5-4 and TRBJ2-5, with D hard to call. The germline CDR1 and CDR2 sequences are SGHNT and YYREEE (reference sequence). Trimming took off 7 bases at V and 6 bases at J, with 19 bases between the two ends. This CDR3 is 14 amino acids long. The CDR3 bases are TGTGCCAGCTCCCCTAAAAGTGGTGTAAAGACCCAGTACTTC. Protein sequence: CASSPKSGVKTQYF.

V usage is TRBV20-1 and J usage is TRBJ2-1, with D possibly TRBD1 on 5 matching bases. Trimming left V 6 bases short and J 6 bases short, with 6 bases between. Germline V gene data show CDR1 as DFQATT and CDR2 as SNEGSKA (reference sequence). CDR3 size: 10 residues. The CDR3 coding sequence is TGCAGTGCCCAGGGCAATGAGCAGTTCTTC. Translated: CSAQGNEQFF.

This clone occurred once. The chain employs TRBV5-6 and TRBJ1-2, with 7 nucleotides matching TRBD1. The trim removed 0 bases at V and 4 bases at J, leaving 6 bases unmatched. This CDR3 has 15 residues. Germline assignment: CDR1 SGHDT and CDR2 YYEEEE. CDR3 bases: TGTGCCAGCAGCTTGGTCCCGGGACAGAGCTATGGCTACACCTTC. It encodes CASSLVPGQSYGYTF.

This chain uses TRBV7-9 with TRBJ2-3; 12 bases line up with TRBD2. The J segment lost 6 bases and the V segment lost 5 bases, leaving 18 bases of the junction unmatched. The CDR3 is 19 residues long. In germline, CDR1 is SEHNR, CDR2 FQNEAQ (reference sequence). The CDR3 DNA reads as TGTGCCAGCAGCGCTATCCTACTGACTAGCGGGAGTGGGGTGGATACGCAGTATTTT. This codes for CASSAILLTSGSGVDTQYF.